Presented here are 30 T cell receptor beta chains from one specimen sequenced in a study of blood T cells in healthy people across ages. The authors ran a second PCR of about 6 to 12 cycles using a sample-barcoded 5' primer and a J-beta primer mix. TCRdb re-called the 5' RACE reads with MiXCR, one entry per CDR3 protein. The profile covers about 720,000 distinct CDR3 sequences, with around a fifth appearing a single time and around 21% taken by the ten largest. The sample was blood. The receptors were sampled from a man aged 70-80 years in good health.

This clonotype occurred a few times. The chain has TRBV6-5 and TRBJ1-1, with D unclear. Germline V lookup: CDR1 MNHEY, CDR2 SVGAGI. Deletions cut 0 bases from V and 1 base from J, with 9 bases between. The CDR3 spans 15 residues. The CDR3 nucleotides read TGTGCCAGCAGTTACTCGTGGCGGCAGAACACTGAAGCTTTCTTT. It translates to CASSYSWRQNTEAFF.

This clonotype was picked up a small number of times. The chain uses TRBV6-1 and TRBJ2-5; D remains ambiguous. V lost 6 bases, J lost 0 bases, and 11 bases lay in between. CDR1 and CDR2 (germline): MNHNS, SASEGT. The length of the CDR3 is 14 residues. CDR3 region: CASRDRVNQETQYF. The CDR3 bases are TGTGCCAGCAGGGACCGTGTAAACCAAGAGACCCAGTACTTC.

This clonotype showed up just a few times. The V call is TRBV14, the J call TRBJ1-5; no clear D. The CDR3 runs to 18 residues. The germline V and J ends were trimmed by 4 bases and 7 bases, with 26 bases remaining between them. The germline CDR1 and CDR2 sequences are SGHDN and FVKESK. The CDR3 DNA follows: TGTGCCAGCAGCCTTCCTGTTGGGCACGCGTTAAACCGGCAGCCCCAGCATTTT. It is translated as CASSLPVGHALNRQPQHF.

The rearrangement joins TRBV7-9 to TRBJ2-7; D remains ambiguous. The germline V gene encodes CDR1 SEHNR and CDR2 FQNEAQ (reference sequence). V lost 5 bases and J lost 3, with 11 bases in between. This CDR3 is 13 amino acids long. The CDR3 loop is CASSPTAIYEQYF. Written as DNA, the CDR3 is TGTGCCAGCAGCCCTACAGCCATCTACGAGCAGTACTTC.

V is TRBV28 and J is TRBJ2-7, with D possibly TRBD2 on 5 matching bases. CDR1 is MDHEN, CDR2 SYDVKM, per germline. The CDR3 is made up of 15 amino acids. V shed 5 bases and J shed 9 bases, with 23 bases lying between them. The CDR3 nucleotides are TGTGCCAGCAGTCCCTATCCCACGGACTGGACGGGGCAGTACTTC. This gives the protein CASSPYPTDWTGQYF.

Ten or more counts support this clonotype. This chain joins TRBV9 and TRBJ2-2; no clear D gene. Trimming pared 0 bases from V and 2 bases from J, leaving 8 bases between. Germline V CDR1 and CDR2: SGDLS, YYNGEE. This CDR3 is 15 amino acids long. The CDR3 spells CASSVVEINTGELFF. For the CDR3, the DNA is TGTGCCAGCAGCGTAGTGGAGATAAACACCGGGGAGCTGTTTTTT.

This clonotype has more than one count but fewer than ten. The DNA of the CDR3 is TGTGCCATCAGTGCCCTAACCCCGGGCGATGAGCAGTTCTTC. Its protein product is CAISALTPGDEQFF. The V call is TRBV10-3, the J call TRBJ2-1; D is ambiguous. Trimming removed 4 bases from V and 8 bases from J, with 15 bases in between. CDR1 is ENHRY, CDR2 SYGVKD, per germline. The CDR3 has 14 residues.

This chain connects TRBV18 to TRBJ1-1, with 7 bases lining up with TRBD1. Germline CDR1 and CDR2: KGHSH and LQKENI. The CDR3 has 15 amino acids. The J segment lost 1 base and the V segment lost 3 bases, leaving 5 bases of the junction unmatched. DNA of the CDR3: TGTGCCAGCTCACCGGGAAGGACAGGGAACACTGAAGCTTTCTTT. Protein: CASSPGRTGNTEAFF.

This clonotype was observed a handful of times. This chain joins TRBV28 and TRBJ2-1; D remains unclear. With the DNA end fitting TRBJ2-7 better, the J assignment may be wrong. The CDR3 spans 17 residues. Germline V gene lookup returns CDR1 MDHEN and CDR2 SYDVKM. CDR3 region: CASSLTTARVGSYEQYF. Written as DNA, the CDR3 is TGTGCCAGCAGTCTTACGACGGCGCGAGTGGGATCCTACGAGCAGTACTTC.

The chain is built from TRBV6-1 and TRBJ1-5; TRBD1 matches at 9 bases. Germline V gene sequence: CDR1 MNHNS, CDR2 SASEGT. The CDR3 contains 18 residues. Losses at the gene ends were 6 bases for V and 0 bases for J; bases not matched to a gene: 12. CDR3 DNA sequence: TGTGCCAGCAGCCGTACACAGGGGGCGGGCGGTAGCAATCAGCCCCAGCATTTT. As protein: CASSRTQGAGGSNQPQHF.

Points on this clonotype: Compared with germline, one end of the junction differs, possibly owing to a read error. V is TRBV4-2 and J is TRBJ2-4, with D possibly TRBD1 on 7 matching bases. The CDR3 covers 16 residues. Germline V gene data show CDR1 as LGHNA and CDR2 as YNFKEQ. In DNA form, the CDR3 reads TGTGCCAGCAGCCAAGATCGGGGGACAGCCCAAAACATTCAGTACTTC. Translation: CASSQDRGTAQNIQYF.

In this sample, this clonotype turned up a few times. This chain links TRBV6-2 or TRBV6-3 with TRBJ2-4, with 7 bases matching TRBD2. CDR1 is MNHEY, CDR2 SVGEGT, per germline. V lost 0 bases, J lost 8 bases, and 10 bases stayed unmatched. The CDR3 length is 16 residues. The CDR3 DNA reads TGTGCCAGCAGTTACTCGACCACGGGAGGACGGGACATTCAGTACTTC. Translating gives CASSYSTTGGRDIQYF.

This clonotype came up a few times. In DNA, the CDR3 is TGTGCCAGTGACCCAGGGAGCTCTGGGGCCAACGTCCTGACTTTC. It yields the protein CASDPGSSGANVLTF. This chain joins TRBV28 and TRBJ2-6; D tentatively fits TRBD1 or TRBD2 (5 bases each). The CDR3 covers 15 residues. In germline, CDR1 is MDHEN, CDR2 SYDVKM. Trimming cost V 9 bases and J 0 bases, with 12 bases left between them. Full variable domain (remainder filled in from reference TRBV28 and TRBJ2-6): DVKVTQSSRYLVKRTGEKVFLECVQDMDHENMFWYRQDPGLGLRLIYFSYDVKMKEKGDIPEGYSVSREKKERFSLILESASTNQTSMYLCASDPGSSGANVLTFGAGSRLTVL.

This chain uses TRBV7-9 with TRBJ2-1; 8 nucleotides align to TRBD2. Germline CDR1 and CDR2: SEHNR and FQNEAQ (reference sequence). The junction had 6 bases not matched to a gene; V was cut back by 0 bases and J by 2 bases. The CDR3 is 17 residues long. The CDR3 loop is CASSLAQAGLAYNEQFF. CDR3 coding DNA: TGTGCCAGCAGCTTAGCGCAGGCGGGACTAGCCTACAATGAGCAGTTCTTC. Filled out from reference TRBV7-9 and TRBJ2-1, the complete variable domain reads DTGVSQNPRHKITKRGQNVTFRCDPISEHNRLYWYRQTLGQGPEFLTYFQNEAQLEKSRLLSDRFSAERPKGSFSTLEIQRTEQGDSAMYLCASSLAQAGLAYNEQFFGPGTRLTVL.

This sequence joins TRBV6-2 or TRBV6-3 and TRBJ2-3; the match to TRBD2 covers 7 bases. J gave up 3 bases and V 5 bases, and 2 bases lay outside the gene matches. The CDR3 contains 13 residues. Looked up from germline, CDR1 is MNHEY and CDR2 is SVGEGT. The CDR3 nucleotides read TGTGCCAGCAGTGGACTAGTGACAGATACGCAGTATTTT. This codes for CASSGLVTDTQYF.

The V call is TRBV6-5, the J call TRBJ1-6, with TRBD1 as a possible D gene (5 bases). The CDR3 loop spans 15 amino acids. The germline V and J ends were trimmed by 6 bases and 9 bases, with 18 bases remaining between them. CDR1 and CDR2 (germline): MNHEY, SVGAGI. The CDR3, as DNA: TGTGCCAGCAGCCCCGGACTAGTGGGGGGTTCACCCCTCCACTTT. Translation gives CASSPGLVGGSPLHF.

This clonotype was seen a handful of times. V is TRBV11-2 and J is TRBJ2-3; weak D call: TRBD2 (5 bases). V lost 7 bases and J lost 5, with 13 bases in between. The CDR3 has 13 residues. In germline, CDR1 is SGHAT, CDR2 FQNNGV. This CDR3 is CASTFIGLDTQYF. DNA of the CDR3: TGTGCCAGCACCTTCATAGGACTAGATACGCAGTATTTT.

This clonotype was seen only once. The V and J genes are TRBV4-1 and TRBJ2-5; 8 bases fit TRBD1. The DNA end lines up better with TRBJ2-1; the J call may be wrong. The CDR3 consists of 15 residues. From germline, CDR1 is MGHRA and CDR2 YSYEKL. CDR3 nucleotides: TGCGCCAGCAGCCAAGATGGGCTGCAGGGGGCTGAGCAGTTCTTC. Translation gives CASSQDGLQGAEQFF.

This chain links TRBV11-2 with TRBJ2-2; D possibly corresponds to TRBD2 (6 bases). V was trimmed by 2 bases and J by 0 bases, leaving 10 bases between them. Germline V gene lookup returns CDR1 SGHAT and CDR2 FQNNGV. The CDR3 runs to 16 residues. The CDR3 sequence: CASSLTTGANTGELFF. The CDR3 nucleotides read TGTGCCAGCAGCTTAACCACGGGGGCGAACACCGGGGAGCTGTTTTTT.

The chain links TRBV19 to TRBJ1-5; D is ambiguous. Trimming cost V 2 bases and J 4 bases, with 9 bases left between them. CDR3 length: 14 residues. The germline V gene encodes CDR1 LNHDA and CDR2 SQIVND (reference sequence). The CDR3 nucleotides are TGTGCCAGTAGTATATCTGCAGGTAATCAGCCCCAGCATTTT. Amino acids: CASSISAGNQPQHF.

The chain links TRBV12-3 or TRBV12-4 to TRBJ2-4; weak D call: TRBD2 (5 bases). The CDR3 is made up of 16 amino acids. V gave up 3 bases and J gave up 3 bases, with 15 bases separating them. The CDR3 region is CASSFFSTRDKNIQYF. The CDR3 DNA reads TGTGCCAGCAGTTTTTTCTCAACTAGGGACAAAAACATTCAGTACTTC.

This clonotype has a count of ten or more. The rearrangement links TRBV12-3 or TRBV12-4 to TRBJ2-5; maybe TRBD1 (5 bases). The V and J ends lost 1 base and 5 bases respectively, with 17 bases between them. CDR3 length equals 16 residues. CDR3 sequence (DNA): TGTGCCAGCAGTTTAGTCGGTAGGGGATTTCAGGAGACCCAGTACTTC. Translation: CASSLVGRGFQETQYF.

This clonotype was recorded many times. The rearrangement links TRBV29-1 to TRBJ2-7; possible D gene TRBD1, 6 bases. The CDR3 loop spans 15 amino acids. The germline V gene encodes CDR1 SQVTM and CDR2 ANQGSEA. V lost 2 bases and J 3 bases, leaving 17 bases between the germline ends. Here the CDR3 DNA reads TGCAGCGTTGAATGGCCCTCCACAGGGTACTACGAGCAGTACTTC. Translating gives CSVEWPSTGYYEQYF.

For this clonotype: One base away lies a much larger clone, so this may be a sequencing read error. The rearrangement links TRBV2 to TRBJ1-1; possibly TRBD1 for D (5 bases). This CDR3 is built from 12 residues. The V end lost 7 bases, the J end lost 5 bases, and 11 bases lay between the germline ends. CDR1 is SNHLY and CDR2 is FYNNEI in the germline V gene. The DNA of the CDR3 is TGTGCCAGCACAGGGTCGAGAACTGAAGCTTTCTTT. As protein: CASTGSRTEAFF.

This chain links TRBV5-6 with TRBJ1-6, with unresolved D. Germline loops: CDR1 SGHDT, CDR2 YYEEEE. The V and J ends lost 4 bases and 6 bases respectively, with 5 bases between them. The CDR3 has 12 amino acids. CDR3 DNA: TGTGCCAGCAGCACAGCTAATTCACCCCTCCACTTT. This codes for CASSTANSPLHF.

The chain joins TRBV7-6 to TRBJ1-1, with D hard to call. The CDR3 contains 16 residues. Germline CDR1 is SGHVS and CDR2 is FNYEAQ. V lost 1 base and J lost 0, with 12 bases in between. Here the CDR3 DNA reads TGTGCCAGCAGCTTAGGTTCAGTCTATATGAACACTGAAGCTTTCTTT. This translates into CASSLGSVYMNTEAFF.

This chain joins TRBV6-2 or TRBV6-3 and TRBJ2-5, with D maybe TRBD1 (6 bases). TRBJ2-1 matches the DNA end more closely, so the J call is doubtful. This CDR3 region has 14 residues. Germline V gene data show CDR1 as MNHEY and CDR2 as SVGEGT. DNA for the CDR3: TGTGCCAGTGCCAGGGCAGGGGTCTACAATGAGCAGTTCTTC. It is translated as CASARAGVYNEQFF.

This clonotype has more than one count but fewer than ten. The chain recombines TRBV29-1 with TRBJ2-7, with D uncertain. The V gene lost 2 bases and the J gene lost 2 bases, with 7 bases spanning the gap. The germline CDR1 and CDR2 sequences are SQVTM and ANQGSEA. This CDR3 is 12 amino acids long. CDR3 in amino acids: CSVEFSPYEQYF. CDR3 bases: TGCAGCGTTGAATTCAGTCCCTACGAGCAGTACTTC.

Concerning this clonotype: At one end, the junction sequence differs from germline, possibly due to a read error. The chain has TRBV27 and TRBJ2-1, with D possibly matching TRBD1 (6 bases). The germline CDR1 and CDR2 sequences are MNHEY and SMNVEV (reference sequence). This CDR3 has 14 residues. CDR3 nucleotides: TGTGCCAGCAGTGGCGCAGGGACACACAATGGGCAGTTCTTC. It translates to CASSGAGTHNGQFF.

The chain is built from TRBV5-1 and TRBJ2-4; TRBD1 matches at 7 bases. Trimming removed 4 bases from V and 0 bases from J; junction bases left unmatched: 7. The CDR3 is made up of 16 amino acids. In germline, CDR1 is SGHRS, CDR2 YFSETQ. The DNA of the CDR3 is TGCGCCAGCAGCATCGACAGGGATACAGCCAAAAACATTCAGTACTTC. It is translated as CASSIDRDTAKNIQYF. The whole variable domain, remainder taken from reference TRBV5-1 and TRBJ2-4, is KAGVTQTPRYLIKTRGQQVTLSCSPISGHRSVSWYQQTPGQGLQFLFEYFSETQRNKGNFPGRFSGRQFSNSRSEMNVSTLELGDSALYLCASSIDRDTAKNIQYFGAGTRLSVL.